The clone carrying this T cell receptor (beta chain) was counted many times. Its antigen is undetermined. The lymph nodes were axillary draining lymph nodes from breast cancer patients. The sample originates from a study of breast tumors, draining lymph nodes, adjacent tissues. Study results and caveats: Compared with basal-like, luminal-like tumors shared significantly more repertoire with nontumor tissue. Tumors had less TCR diversity than lymph nodes, more than nontumor tissue.

MiXCR, applied by TCRdb to the multiplex PCR reads, yields one record per CDR3 protein. The repertoire consists of roughly 130,000 distinct CDR3 sequences, with nearly 20% occurring once and the leading ten covering roughly 3.6%. The CDR3 runs 15 residues. The germline V gene has CDR1 DFQATT and CDR2 SNEGSKA (reference sequence). Trimming removed 3 bases from V and 0 bases from J, with 15 bases in between. The receptor's source is a female donor with breast cancer. Some clones in this sample may be carry-over from other donors' samples. The chain carries TRBV20-1 and TRBJ2-7; D gene uncertain. Sequenced sample: axillary lymph node tissue. This CDR3 reads CSARAAAGGSYEQYF. The CDR3 nucleotides read TGCAGTGCTAGGGCCGCCGCAGGCGGCTCCTACGAGCAGTACTTC.